Sequencing of this T cell receptor beta chain was carried out in a study of OX40 agonist ivuxolimab in advanced cancers. Overall study: Ivuxolimab doses were 0.01, 0.1, 0.3, 1.5, 3 or 10 mg/kg every 2 weeks. Study-wide results and caveats: Clonal expansion from baseline to week 6 occurred in both CD4+ and CD8+ T cells.

Comment on this clone: The antigen is undetermined.

Data came from immunoSEQ multiplex PCR; TCRdb stores just in-frame clones and leaves some out. The data contain about 78,000 clones, around 94% of them seen just once; the ten biggest clones take up 2.5% to 3.5%. This specimen consisted of CD4+ or CD8+ T cells sorted from blood, obtained in a trial of the OX40 agonist ivuxolimab. The TCR originated in an adult with an advanced solid tumor such as melanoma, head and neck, liver or kidney cancer.

CDR3 sequence reads: CASRENIQYF. CDR3 DNA: TGTGCCAGCAGGGAAAACATTCAGTACTTC. J is TRBJ2-4 and V is TRBV2; D not resolved. V dropped 6 bases and J dropped 5 bases, with 2 bases sitting between them. The CDR3 is made up of 10 amino acids. In germline, CDR1 is SNHLY, CDR2 FYNNEI. Complete variable domain (other parts from reference TRBV2 and TRBJ2-4): EPEVTQTPSHQVTQMGQEVILRCVPISNHLYFYWYRQILGQKVEFLVSFYNNEISEKSEIFDDQFSVERPDGSNFTLKIRSTKLEDSAMYFCASRENIQYFGAGTRLSVL.